The 18 T cell receptor beta chains listed next were all sequenced from one sample in a study of blood T cell repertoires in COVID-19. Clones were sequenced by immunoSEQ multiplex PCR, and TCRdb holds only the in-frame ones, with some missing. The data contain about 47,000 clones, around 85% of them seen just once; the ten biggest clones take up roughly 29%. The sequencing input was peripheral blood. These receptors originate from a woman aged 80 or older with COVID-19, enrolled during active disease.

CDR3 residues: CASSQGQAATNEKLFF. DNA of the CDR3: TGTGCCAGCTCACAAGGACAGGCCGCAACTAATGAAAAACTGTTTTTT. V usage is TRBV18 and J usage is TRBJ1-4, with 7 bases identical to TRBD1. With 4 bases clipped from V and 0 bases from J, the junction kept 5 bases outside the gene matches. The CDR3 runs to 16 residues. Germline lookup yields CDR1 KGHSH and CDR2 LQKENI. The full variable domain, completed using reference TRBV18 and TRBJ1-4, is NAGVMQNPRHLVRRRGQEARLRCSPMKGHSHVYWYRQLPEEGLKFMVYLQKENIIDESGMPKERFSAEFPKEGPSILRIQQVVRGDSAAYFCASSQGQAATNEKLFFGSGTQLSVL.

The V call is TRBV27, the J call TRBJ1-2; weak D call: TRBD1 (6 bases). Germline CDR1 reads MNHEY; CDR2 reads SMNVEV (reference sequence). The CDR3 has 14 residues. V was pared by 2 bases and J by 2 bases, with 9 bases between. The CDR3 nucleotides are TGTGCCAGCAGTTTAGGACAGCCGAACTATGGCTACACCTTC. Its translation is CASSLGQPNYGYTF.

This rearrangement joins TRBV2 to TRBJ2-1; TRBD2 matches at 12 bases. Germline CDR1 is SNHLY and CDR2 is FYNNEI. This CDR3 has 12 residues. Trimming took 6 bases from V and 10 from J; bases not matched to a gene: 1. In DNA form, the CDR3 reads TGTGCCAGCAGGGGGACTAGCGGGGAGCAGTTCTTC. Its protein product is CASRGTSGEQFF.

The chain uses TRBV7-3 and TRBJ2-7; D unresolved. Per germline, CDR1 SGHTA and CDR2 FQGTGA. CDR3 length equals 15 residues. Trimming pared 2 bases from V and 5 bases from J, leaving 16 bases between. The CDR3: CASSLWASPGHEQYF. The DNA of the CDR3 is TGTGCCAGCAGCTTATGGGCTTCCCCAGGCCACGAGCAGTACTTC.

The chain recombines TRBV14 with TRBJ2-1; TRBD2 might be the D (5 bases). The CDR3 sequence is 12 residues long. From germline, CDR1 is SGHDN and CDR2 FVKESK. Trimming left V 2 bases short and J 12 bases short, with 11 bases between. CDR3 sequence: CASSQTGITQFF. In DNA form, the CDR3 reads TGTGCCAGCAGCCAAACCGGGATCACGCAGTTCTTC.

The V and J genes are TRBV27 and TRBJ1-6, with D hard to call. Between the trimmed V and J ends, which lost 4 bases and 3 bases, there was a span of 16 bases. Germline CDR1 is MNHEY and CDR2 is SMNVEV (reference sequence). CDR3 length equals 17 residues. The CDR3 bases are TGTGCCAGCAGTTCCCCCCCCTCGGGGAGCTATAATTCACCCCTCCACTTT. Residues: CASSSPPSGSYNSPLHF.

V and J are TRBV29-1 and TRBJ2-7, with D perhaps matching TRBD1 (5 bases). The CDR3 is 13 residues long. V shed 6 bases and J shed 0 bases, with 12 bases lying between them. The germline gives CDR1 SQVTM, CDR2 ANQGSEA. The CDR3 sequence is CSVSTAISYEQYF. The CDR3 nucleotides read TGCAGCGTCTCGACAGCAATCTCCTACGAGCAGTACTTC.

V and J are TRBV7-9 and TRBJ1-1, with TRBD1 matching 7 bases. Germline V CDR1 and CDR2: SEHNR, FQNEAQ (reference sequence). The CDR3 runs 16 residues. V lost 6 bases to trimming and J lost 1 base; unmatched junction nucleotides: 11. This CDR3 is CASSQSSGTENTEAFF. As DNA, the CDR3 is TGTGCCAGCAGTCAATCCTCCGGGACAGAGAACACTGAAGCTTTCTTT.

By share, this clone ranks as medium-sized (0.01 to 0.1%). The rearrangement links TRBV30 to TRBJ2-2; 14 nucleotides align to TRBD2. Germline CDR1 reads GTSNPN; CDR2 reads SVGIG (reference sequence). The CDR3 runs to 16 residues. With V trimmed by 5 bases and J by 6 bases, 8 bases remained unmatched. Here the CDR3 reads CAWDWTTSGRAGELFF. The CDR3 DNA reads as TGTGCCTGGGATTGGACGACTAGCGGGAGGGCCGGGGAGCTGTTTTTT.

This chain uses TRBV19 with TRBJ1-2, with 8 nucleotides matching TRBD1. V lost 6 bases, J lost 4 bases, and 13 bases stayed unmatched. CDR3 length: 16 residues. Looked up from germline, CDR1 is LNHDA and CDR2 is SQIVND (reference sequence). CDR3 loop: CASRKIDRGTLYGYTF. The DNA for the CDR3 is TGTGCCAGTAGGAAGATTGACAGGGGCACCCTCTATGGCTACACCTTC.

The V gene is TRBV12-3 or TRBV12-4, the J gene TRBJ2-3; tentatively, D is TRBD2 (5 bases). Trimming took off 7 bases at V and 3 bases at J, with 11 bases between the two ends. This CDR3 comprises 13 residues. The CDR3 loop is CASTEGRTDTQYF. The CDR3 bases are TGTGCCAGCACTGAGGGCCGAACAGATACGCAGTATTTT.

The chain employs TRBV9 and TRBJ2-1; 10 positions agree with TRBD2. Trimming cost V 0 bases and J 10 bases; bases outside gene matches: 7. Germline V lookup: CDR1 SGDLS, CDR2 YYNGEE. This CDR3 is built from 15 residues. The CDR3 DNA reads as TGTGCCAGCAGCGTAGTCGGCCTAGCGGGAGACGAGCAGTTCTTC. This sequence encodes CASSVVGLAGDEQFF. The full variable domain, in which reference TRBV9 and TRBJ2-1 provide the parts outside the CDR3, is DSGVTQTPKHLITATGQRVTLRCSPRSGDLSVYWYQQSLDQGLQFLIQYYNGEERAKGNILERFSAQQFPDLHSELNLSSLELGDSALYFCASSVVGLAGDEQFFGPGTRLTVL.

The rearrangement joins TRBV30 to TRBJ1-2; a weak D match, TRBD1 (5 bases). The germline V gene encodes CDR1 GTSNPN and CDR2 SVGIG (reference sequence). The CDR3 length is 15 residues. Trimming pared 2 bases from V and 4 bases from J, leaving 17 bases between. The CDR3 protein is CAWSLGGSGSYGYTF. CDR3 DNA sequence: TGTGCCTGGAGTCTTGGGGGGAGCGGGTCCTATGGCTACACCTTC.

This rearrangement joins TRBV29-1 to TRBJ1-2; 7 bases align to TRBD1. Trimming at V came to 3 bases and at J to 4 bases, leaving 11 bases not matched to a gene. The V gene's germline CDR1 is SQVTM and CDR2 ANQGSEA. The CDR3 is 15 residues long. CDR3 amino acids: CSVDNPDRPLYGYTF. The CDR3, as DNA: TGCAGCGTTGACAACCCGGACAGGCCCCTCTATGGCTACACCTTC. Filled out from reference TRBV29-1 and TRBJ1-2, the complete variable domain reads SAVISQKPSRDICQRGTSLTIQCQVDSQVTMMFWYRQQPGQSLTLIATANQGSEATYESGFVIDKFPISRPNLTFSTLTVSNMSPEDSSIYLCSVDNPDRPLYGYTFGSGTRLTVV.

V and J are TRBV11-2 and TRBJ2-5; a weak D match, TRBD1 (5 bases). V lost 3 bases to trimming and J lost 0 bases, with 14 bases between them. The CDR3 spans 16 residues. Germline lookup yields CDR1 SGHAT and CDR2 FQNNGV. CDR3 in amino acids: CASSFGSGMYQETQYF. Written as DNA, the CDR3 is TGTGCCAGCAGCTTTGGTTCAGGGATGTACCAAGAGACCCAGTACTTC.

This CDR3 is CASSQDGTPEETQYF. The CDR3 DNA reads as TGCGCCAGCAGCCAAGACGGGACACCCGAAGAGACCCAGTACTTC. The chain has TRBV4-1 and TRBJ2-5; D perhaps matches TRBD1 (6 bases). Germline CDR1 MGHRA, CDR2 YSYEKL. The V gene lost 0 bases and the J gene lost 3 bases, with 11 bases spanning the gap. The CDR3 totals 15 residues.

The chain has TRBV5-4 and TRBJ2-7, with 13 bases aligning to TRBD2. Trimming removed 4 bases from V and 7 bases from J; junction bases left unmatched: 8. Looked up from germline, CDR1 is SGHNT and CDR2 is YYREEE (reference sequence). The CDR3 covers 15 residues. The CDR3 here is CASSTGLAGAREQYF. As DNA, the CDR3 is TGTGCCAGCAGCACAGGACTAGCGGGAGCAAGGGAGCAGTACTTC.

The J gene is TRBJ2-3, the V gene TRBV18, with TRBD2 matching over 9 bases. Trimming removed 3 bases from V and 5 bases from J; junction bases left unmatched: 6. Per the germline V gene, CDR1 is KGHSH and CDR2 is LQKENI. This CDR3 comprises 15 residues. In DNA, the CDR3 is TGTGCCAGCTCACCTCCTAGCGGGGCGGGAGATACGCAGTATTTT. Translated: CASSPPSGAGDTQYF.